Listed below are T cell receptor beta chains from one sample, sequenced in a study of OX40 agonist ivuxolimab in advanced cancers. Sequencing used immunoSEQ multiplex PCR; TCRdb keeps in-frame clones, though not all of them. The sample has 50,000 to 75,000 clones, about 76% seen once. Source: CD4+ or CD8+ T cells sorted from blood, taken in a trial of the OX40 agonist ivuxolimab. All receptors derive from an adult with an advanced solid tumor such as melanoma, head and neck, liver or kidney cancer. Both conserved end residues are trimmed from each CDR3. The order of the fields is clone size, V gene, J gene, CDR3 protein. Not every row has a clone size; where given, it reads once, few, many or a size class.

NA	TRBV11-3	TRBJ2-7	ASSRNVTSRTGLNEQY
NA	TRBV5-6	TRBJ2-3	ASSALRGSGGDTQY
NA	TRBV4-2	TRBJ2-5	ASSQGLAGGERRETQY
NA	TRBV19	TRBJ2-3	ASSTGGLADTQY
NA	TRBV19	TRBJ1-5	ASSMRFGTGGYQPQH
NA	TRBV13	TRBJ1-3	ASSLGNLQGIEKDTIY
NA	TRBV29-1	TRBJ1-2	SVDGGTVYGYT
NA	TRBV7-6	TRBJ2-3	ASSLAQLGSQY
NA	TRBV5-1	TRBJ2-2	ASSAGTETGELF
few	TRBV4-2	TRBJ2-3	ASSPGLVGDTDTQY
NA	TRBV5-5	TRBJ1-5	ASSFSDNQPQH
NA	TRBV5-1	TRBJ1-1	ASSTGTDLMNTEAF
NA	TRBV5-5	TRBJ2-3	ASSFDYSTDTQY
NA	TRBV4-1	TRBJ1-2	ASSPPWDGVGYT
NA	TRBV28	TRBJ2-1	ASSLPTSSYNEQF
NA	TRBV10-3	TRBJ2-1	ATRGGTGSSYNEQF
NA	TRBV2	TRBJ2-1	ATQGFRVSGEQF
medium-sized	TRBV5-1	TRBJ2-1	ASSFYSGGAHNEQF
NA	TRBV2	TRBJ1-4	ASSAIRGLGNEKLF
NA	TRBV7-8	TRBJ1-4	ASSSTGTTNEKLF
NA	TRBV29-1	TRBJ2-3	SVDGLSTDTQY
NA	TRBV19	TRBJ2-1	ASSNYRGNEQF
NA	TRBV6-5	TRBJ2-7	ASRIWGQGNEQY
NA	TRBV11-3	TRBJ2-2	ASSFSGMNTGELF
NA	TRBV28	TRBJ1-1	ASRDDAGNTEAF
NA	TRBV5-1	TRBJ1-1	ASSLAFGQGETEAF
NA	TRBV9	TRBJ1-6	ASSHPRGAIYNSPLH